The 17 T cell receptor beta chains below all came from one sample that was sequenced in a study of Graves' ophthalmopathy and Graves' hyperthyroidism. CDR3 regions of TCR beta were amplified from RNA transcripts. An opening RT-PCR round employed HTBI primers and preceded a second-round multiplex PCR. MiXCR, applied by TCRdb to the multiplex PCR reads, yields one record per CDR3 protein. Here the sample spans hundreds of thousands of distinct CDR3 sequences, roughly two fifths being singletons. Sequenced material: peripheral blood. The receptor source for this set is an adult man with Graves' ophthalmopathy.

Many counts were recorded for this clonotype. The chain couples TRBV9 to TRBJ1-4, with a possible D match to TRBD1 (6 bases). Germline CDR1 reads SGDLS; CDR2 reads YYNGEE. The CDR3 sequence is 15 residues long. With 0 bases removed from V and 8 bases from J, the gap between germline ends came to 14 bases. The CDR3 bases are TGTGCCAGCAGCGTAGCTGAAGGGGGACGCGAAAAACTGTTTTTT. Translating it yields CASSVAEGGREKLFF.

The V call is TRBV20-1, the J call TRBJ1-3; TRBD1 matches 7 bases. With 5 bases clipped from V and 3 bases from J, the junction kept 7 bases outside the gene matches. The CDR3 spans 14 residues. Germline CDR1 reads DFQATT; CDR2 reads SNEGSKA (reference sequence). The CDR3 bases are TGCAGTGCTCTGGGTCGACAGGGTGGAAACACCATATATTTT. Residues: CSALGRQGGNTIYF.

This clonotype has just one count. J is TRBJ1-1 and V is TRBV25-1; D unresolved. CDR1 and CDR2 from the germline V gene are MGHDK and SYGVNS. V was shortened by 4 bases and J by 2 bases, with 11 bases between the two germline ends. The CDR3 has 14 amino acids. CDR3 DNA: TGTGCCAGCAGTGCTAGAGTGTCTAACACTGAAGCTTTCTTT. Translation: CASSARVSNTEAFF.

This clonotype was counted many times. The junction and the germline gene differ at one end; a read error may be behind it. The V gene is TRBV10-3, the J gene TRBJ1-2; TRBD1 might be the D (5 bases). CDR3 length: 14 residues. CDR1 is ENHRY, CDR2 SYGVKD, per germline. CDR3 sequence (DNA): TGTGCCAGCAGTCGGGACTGGGGAAACTATGGCTACACCTTC. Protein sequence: CASSRDWGNYGYTF.

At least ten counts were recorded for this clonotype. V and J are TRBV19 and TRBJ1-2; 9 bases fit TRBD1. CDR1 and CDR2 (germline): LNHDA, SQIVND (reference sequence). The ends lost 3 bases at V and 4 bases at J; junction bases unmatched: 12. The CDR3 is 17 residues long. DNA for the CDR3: TGTGCCAGTAGTATTAACCACTGGACAGGGGAGGGCTATGGCTACACCTTC. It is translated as CASSINHWTGEGYGYTF.

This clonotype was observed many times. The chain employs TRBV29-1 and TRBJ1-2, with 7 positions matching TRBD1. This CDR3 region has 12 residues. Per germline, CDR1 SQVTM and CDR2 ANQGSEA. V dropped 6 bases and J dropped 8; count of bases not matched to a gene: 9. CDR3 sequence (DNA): TGCAGCGTAGATTCAGGGGGTGGCGGCTACACCTTC. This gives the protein CSVDSGGGGYTF. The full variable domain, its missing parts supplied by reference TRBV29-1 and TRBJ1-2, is SAVISQKPSRDICQRGTSLTIQCQVDSQVTMMFWYRQQPGQSLTLIATANQGSEATYESGFVIDKFPISRPNLTFSTLTVSNMSPEDSSIYLCSVDSGGGGYTFGSGTRLTVV.

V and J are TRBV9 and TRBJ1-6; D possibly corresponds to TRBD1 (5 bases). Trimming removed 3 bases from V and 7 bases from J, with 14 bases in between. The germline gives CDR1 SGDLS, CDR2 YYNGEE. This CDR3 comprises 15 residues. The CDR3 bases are TGTGCCAGCAGCGGAAGACGGGGGAAGAATTCACCCCTCCACTTT. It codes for CASSGRRGKNSPLHF.

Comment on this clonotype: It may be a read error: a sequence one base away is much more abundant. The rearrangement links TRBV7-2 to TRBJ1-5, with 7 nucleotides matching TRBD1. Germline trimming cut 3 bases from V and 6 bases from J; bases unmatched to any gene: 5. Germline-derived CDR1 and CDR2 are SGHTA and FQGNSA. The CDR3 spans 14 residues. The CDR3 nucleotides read TGTGCCAGCAGCTTGGGACAGTCCGCTCAGCCCCAGCATTTT. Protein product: CASSLGQSAQPQHF.

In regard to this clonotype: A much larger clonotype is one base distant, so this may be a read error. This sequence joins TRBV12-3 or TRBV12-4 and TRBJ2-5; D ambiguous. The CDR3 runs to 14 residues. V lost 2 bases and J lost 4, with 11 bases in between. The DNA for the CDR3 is TGTGCCAGCAGTTTAACGGCTATTGGAGAGACCCAGTACTTC. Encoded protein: CASSLTAIGETQYF.

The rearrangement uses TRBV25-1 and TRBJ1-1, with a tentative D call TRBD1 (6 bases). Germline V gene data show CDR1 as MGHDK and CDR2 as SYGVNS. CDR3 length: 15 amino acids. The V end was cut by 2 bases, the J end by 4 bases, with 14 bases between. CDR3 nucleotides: TGTGCCAGCAGTGAAGGGGGCGGCCTGGGCACTGAAGCTTTCTTT. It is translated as CASSEGGGLGTEAFF.

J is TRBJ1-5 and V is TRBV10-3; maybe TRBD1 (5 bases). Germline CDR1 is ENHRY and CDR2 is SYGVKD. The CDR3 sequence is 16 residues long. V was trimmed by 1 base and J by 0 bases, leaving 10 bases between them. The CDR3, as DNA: TGTGCCATCAGTGAGTTCGCAGGGCTTAGCAATCAGCCCCAGCATTTT. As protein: CAISEFAGLSNQPQHF.

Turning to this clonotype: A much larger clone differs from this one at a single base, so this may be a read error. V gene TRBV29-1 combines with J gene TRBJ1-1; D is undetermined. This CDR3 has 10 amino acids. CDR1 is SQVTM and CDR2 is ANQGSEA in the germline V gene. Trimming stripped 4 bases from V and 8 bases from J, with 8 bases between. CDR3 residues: CSVGGEEAFF. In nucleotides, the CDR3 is TGCAGCGTTGGCGGTGAAGAAGCTTTCTTT. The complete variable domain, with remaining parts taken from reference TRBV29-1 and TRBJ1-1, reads SAVISQKPSRDICQRGTSLTIQCQVDSQVTMMFWYRQQPGQSLTLIATANQGSEATYESGFVIDKFPISRPNLTFSTLTVSNMSPEDSSIYLCSVGGEEAFFGQGTRLTVV.

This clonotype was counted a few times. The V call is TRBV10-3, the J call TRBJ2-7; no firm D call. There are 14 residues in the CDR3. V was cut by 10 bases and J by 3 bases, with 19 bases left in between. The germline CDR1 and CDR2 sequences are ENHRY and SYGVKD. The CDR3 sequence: CASSAGRGYYEQYF. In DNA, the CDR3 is TGTGCCAGTTCCGCCGGGCGAGGTTACTACGAGCAGTACTTC.

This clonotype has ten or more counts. The CDR3 region has the DNA TGCAGCGTTGAAGGTTCCGGGGGCCCAGGCATCGAAGCTTTCTTT. Translated: CSVEGSGGPGIEAFF. The J gene is TRBJ1-1, the V gene TRBV29-1; D perhaps matches TRBD1 (6 bases). The CDR3 length is 15 residues. Trimming stripped 1 base from V and 8 bases from J, with 20 bases between. Germline values: CDR1 SQVTM, CDR2 ANQGSEA.

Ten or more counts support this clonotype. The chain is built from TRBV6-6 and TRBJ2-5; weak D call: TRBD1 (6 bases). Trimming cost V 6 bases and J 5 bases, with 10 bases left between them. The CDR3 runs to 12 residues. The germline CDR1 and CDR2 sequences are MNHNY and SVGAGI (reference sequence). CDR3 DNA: TGTGCCAGCAGCAACAGGGTGGAGACCCAGTACTTC. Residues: CASSNRVETQYF.

The CDR3: CSVPEGTEAFF. The CDR3 nucleotides read TGCAGCGTCCCCGAGGGGACTGAAGCTTTCTTT. The J gene is TRBJ1-1, the V gene TRBV29-1; tentative D call: TRBD1 (5 bases). The CDR3 sequence is 11 residues long. Trimming removed 6 bases at V and 5 bases at J, with 10 bases between. CDR1 SQVTM and CDR2 ANQGSEA come from the germline V gene.

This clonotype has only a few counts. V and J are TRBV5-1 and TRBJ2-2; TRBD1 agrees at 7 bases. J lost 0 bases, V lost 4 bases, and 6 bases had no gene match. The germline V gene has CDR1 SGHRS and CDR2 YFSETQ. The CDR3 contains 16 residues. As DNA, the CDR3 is TGCGCCAGCAGCCCAGGACAGGCAGCGAACACCGGGGAGCTGTTTTTT. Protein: CASSPGQAANTGELFF.